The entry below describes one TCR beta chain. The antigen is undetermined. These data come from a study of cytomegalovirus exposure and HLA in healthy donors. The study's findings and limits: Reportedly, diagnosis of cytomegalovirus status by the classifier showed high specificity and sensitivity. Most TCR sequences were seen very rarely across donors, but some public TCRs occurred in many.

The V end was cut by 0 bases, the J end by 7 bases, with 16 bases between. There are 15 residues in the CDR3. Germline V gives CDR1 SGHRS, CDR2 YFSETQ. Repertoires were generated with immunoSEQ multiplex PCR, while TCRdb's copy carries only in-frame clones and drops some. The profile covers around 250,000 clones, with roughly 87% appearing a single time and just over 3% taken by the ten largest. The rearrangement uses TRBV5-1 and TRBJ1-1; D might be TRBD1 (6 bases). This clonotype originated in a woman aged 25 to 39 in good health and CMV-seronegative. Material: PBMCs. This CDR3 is CASSLEQGRGGEAFF. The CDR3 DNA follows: TGCGCCAGCAGCTTGGAACAGGGAAGGGGAGGTGAAGCTTTCTTT.